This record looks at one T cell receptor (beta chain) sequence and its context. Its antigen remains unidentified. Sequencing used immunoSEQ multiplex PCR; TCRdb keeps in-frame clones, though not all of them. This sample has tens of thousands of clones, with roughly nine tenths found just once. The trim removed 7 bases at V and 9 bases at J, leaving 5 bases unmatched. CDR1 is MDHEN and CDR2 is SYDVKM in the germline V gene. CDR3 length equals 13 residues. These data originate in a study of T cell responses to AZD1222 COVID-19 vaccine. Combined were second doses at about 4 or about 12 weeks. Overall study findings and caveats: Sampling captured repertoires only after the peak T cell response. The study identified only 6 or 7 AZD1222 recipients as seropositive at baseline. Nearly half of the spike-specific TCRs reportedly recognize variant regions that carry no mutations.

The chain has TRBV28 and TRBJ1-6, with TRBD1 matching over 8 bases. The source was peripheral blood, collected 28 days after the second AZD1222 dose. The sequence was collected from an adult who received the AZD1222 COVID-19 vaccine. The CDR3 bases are TGTGCCAGCATCAGGGGGCGAGGTTCACCCCTCCACTTT. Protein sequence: CASIRGRGSPLHF. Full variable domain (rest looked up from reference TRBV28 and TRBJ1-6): DVKVTQSSRYLVKRTGEKVFLECVQDMDHENMFWYRQDPGLGLRLIYFSYDVKMKEKGDIPEGYSVSREKKERFSLILESASTNQTSMYLCASIRGRGSPLHFGNGTRLTVT.